This is a list of T cell receptor beta chains from one sample in a study of blood T cell repertoires in COVID-19. Sequencing was performed with immunoSEQ multiplex PCR; in TCRdb, only in-frame clones are kept and a portion is missing. This sample has fewer than 100,000 clones, with roughly four fifths found just once. The sequenced sample was peripheral blood. Every receptor here comes from a man aged 45-60 years with acute or convalescent COVID-19. Each CDR3 is given with its conserved first and last residue. Fields, in order: D gene, J gene, clone size, V gene, CDR3 DNA, CDR3 protein. D genes are given only for firm matches. Clone sizes are given selectively: once, few, many, or a class where the clone is expanded.

.,TRBJ1-5,.,TRBV7-9,TGTGCCAGCAGCTTGGCTCAGAATCAGCCCCAGCATTTT,CASSLAQNQPQHF
TRBD1,TRBJ1-3,.,TRBV4-3,TGCGCCAGCAGCCAAGATCCGAATAGGGGGCTTGGAAACACCATATATTTT,CASSQDPNRGLGNTIYF
TRBD1,TRBJ1-1,.,TRBV9,TGTGCCAGCAGCGCCGGACAGGGGCGGAACACTGAAGCTTTCTTT,CASSAGQGRNTEAFF
.,TRBJ1-5,once,TRBV6-1,TGTGCCAGCAGTGCCTCAAACCAGGCTAGCAATCAGCCCCAGCATTTT,CASSASNQASNQPQHF
.,TRBJ1-5,.,TRBV5-6,TGTGCCAGCAGCCTTGCAGCGGGTCAGCCCCAGCATTTT,CASSLAAGQPQHF
TRBD1,TRBJ2-6,.,TRBV10-3,TGTGCCATCGGGGGACAGGGAACGGGATCCGACCAAAGCTCTGGGGCCAACGTCCTGACTTTC,CAIGGQGTGSDQSSGANVLTF
TRBD2,TRBJ2-7,.,TRBV11-3,TGTGCCAGCAGCTTAAAGCGGGGGGGCTTCGAGCAGTACTTC,CASSLKRGGFEQYF
.,TRBJ1-1,few,TRBV27,TGTGCCAGCAGTCCCCCCGGGTTAGGGGGGGCAGCTTTCTTT,CASSPPGLGGAAFF
.,TRBJ1-5,few,TRBV5-5,TGTGCCAGCAGCTTGGACGGTTACAATCAGCCCCAGCATTTT,CASSLDGYNQPQHF
.,TRBJ2-7,.,TRBV28,TGTGCCAGCTGGTTAGCCTCGGAGGGAGTCTCCGAGCAGTACTTC,CASWLASEGVSEQYF
TRBD1,TRBJ1-4,once,TRBV11-2,TGTGCCAGCAGCTTAGCTGGACAGGGTTGGGGAAAACTGTTTTTT,CASSLAGQGWGKLFF
TRBD1,TRBJ1-1,.,TRBV11-1,TGTGCCAGCAGCTCGACAGGGTGGTTAGCTGAAGCTTTCTTT,CASSSTGWLAEAFF
TRBD1,TRBJ1-6,.,TRBV7-8,TGTGCCAGCAGGGGACAGGGCCGAGGGGATTCACCCCTCCACTTT,CASRGQGRGDSPLHF
TRBD1,TRBJ1-1,once,TRBV5-1,TGCGCCAGCAGCTTTGGACAGGCCAACACTGAAGCTTTCTTT,CASSFGQANTEAFF
.,TRBJ1-5,.,TRBV7-2,TGTGCCAGCAGCTTAGAGTGGGAGGTTCAGCCCCAGCATTTT,CASSLEWEVQPQHF
TRBD1,TRBJ2-1,.,TRBV7-2,TGTGCCAGCAGACAGGGGGCCAATGAGCAGTTCTTC,CASRQGANEQFF
.,TRBJ1-2,few,TRBV6-5,TGTGCCAGCAGAAGTTCAGGGGAAAACTATGGCTACACCTTC,CASRSSGENYGYTF
.,TRBJ1-5,.,TRBV13,TGTGCCAGCAGCTTAGGGAGCCAGCCCCAGCATTTT,CASSLGSQPQHF
TRBD1,TRBJ1-3,many,TRBV7-2,TGTGCCAGCAGATTAGGTGGACAGGGGATCTCTGGAAACACCATATATTTT,CASRLGGQGISGNTIYF
TRBD1,TRBJ2-3,.,TRBV30,TGTGCCTGGAGTGCAGGGGGCGCGGGCACAGATACGCAGTATTTT,CAWSAGGAGTDTQYF
TRBD1,TRBJ1-5,.,TRBV12-3/TRBV12-4,TGTGCCAGCAGTTCAGGACAGGATCAGCCCCAGCATTTT,CASSSGQDQPQHF
.,TRBJ2-3,.,TRBV6-4,TGTGCCAGCAGTGACTACGGGGGACGCACAGATACGCAGTATTTT,CASSDYGGRTDTQYF
.,TRBJ1-2,.,TRBV10-3,TGTGCCATCAGTGAGCCTAGAGGTCAGGGCGGCTATGGCTACACCTTC,CAISEPRGQGGYGYTF
TRBD1,TRBJ1-4,.,TRBV5-1,TGCGCCAGCAGCTCGACAGGGCCACCGAATGAAAAACTGTTTTTT,CASSSTGPPNEKLFF
.,TRBJ1-3,.,TRBV6-1,TGTGCCAGCAGTGAAGCGCTTCAGGGTGGGCTGTTGGGAAACACCATATATTTT,CASSEALQGGLLGNTIYF
.,TRBJ2-1,once,TRBV5-8,TGTGCCAGCAGCTTGGCTCGGCAGGCCTACAATGAGCAGTTCTTC,CASSLARQAYNEQFF
.,TRBJ2-7,.,TRBV2,TGTGCCAGCGGACAAACCTACGAGCAGTACTTC,CASGQTYEQYF
.,TRBJ1-2,.,TRBV19,TGTGCCAGTAGTACCAGAGCGGGTGGCTACACCTTC,CASSTRAGGYTF
.,TRBJ1-2,.,TRBV28,TGTGCCAGCAGCCCCAGAAGGAGACTAGCTAACTATGGCTACACCTTC,CASSPRRRLANYGYTF
.,TRBJ1-6,.,TRBV9,TGTGCCAGCCAGCGGGAGGGAAATTCACCCCTCCACTTT,CASQREGNSPLHF
TRBD2,TRBJ2-1,.,TRBV7-2,TGTGCCAGCAGTTCGTCCCTGACTAGCGGCTACAATGAGCAGTTCTTC,CASSSSLTSGYNEQFF
.,TRBJ2-7,.,TRBV10-3,TGTGCCATCAGTGAGGTTTACAAGGGGGACTACGAGCAGTACTTC,CAISEVYKGDYEQYF
.,TRBJ1-1,.,TRBV10-3,TGTGCCATCGGGCCCTCGGGGGGCGCGTTGGACACTGAAGCTTTCTTT,CAIGPSGGALDTEAFF
TRBD1,TRBJ2-1,.,TRBV3-1/TRBV3-2,TGTGCCAGCAGCCAAGATCGGGACAGGGGGGGATCCTACAATGAGCAGTTCTTC,CASSQDRDRGGSYNEQFF
.,TRBJ1-2,.,TRBV19,TGTGCCAGTAGACCGGAGGCGGCTCGGAGGGTTTCCCCAGACTATGGCTACACCTTC,CASRPEAARRVSPDYGYTF
TRBD1,TRBJ2-3,.,TRBV7-6,TGTGCCAGCAGCTCGGACAGGGGCACAGATACGCAGTATTTT,CASSSDRGTDTQYF
.,TRBJ1-6,.,TRBV30,TGTGCCTGGAGCCAACAGCACTATAATTCACCCCTCCACTTT,CAWSQQHYNSPLHF
.,TRBJ1-1,.,TRBV19,TGTGCCAGTAGTCAACAGGCGGTCGGCACTGAAGCTTTCTTT,CASSQQAVGTEAFF
.,TRBJ1-5,once,TRBV7-6,TGTGCCAGCAGCCCGCACGAGGGCTCGGGCAATCAGCCCCAGCATTTT,CASSPHEGSGNQPQHF
TRBD1,TRBJ1-2,.,TRBV18,TGTGCCAGCGCAAAAGATCCGGGGACAGGTTACAAAACCGCCTATGGCTACACCTTC,CASAKDPGTGYKTAYGYTF
.,TRBJ2-1,.,TRBV29-1,TGCAGCGCCGAGAGGCAGCTTAATGAGCAGTTCTTC,CSAERQLNEQFF
.,TRBJ2-1,.,TRBV4-3,TGCGCCAGCAGCCACGGTAGCTCCTACAATGAGCAGTTCTTC,CASSHGSSYNEQFF
.,TRBJ1-5,.,TRBV4-2,TGTGCCAGCAGCCAAGATTTGCAGGGGAACAATCAGCCCCAGCATTTT,CASSQDLQGNNQPQHF
TRBD1,TRBJ1-2,.,TRBV2,TGTGCCAGCAGCGAGGGGACAGGGTTGGGCTATGGCTACACCTTC,CASSEGTGLGYGYTF
.,TRBJ1-5,.,TRBV3-1/TRBV3-2,TGTGCCAGCAGCGAAGAAAATGGCAGGCCATTCAATCAGCCCCAGCATTTT,CASSEENGRPFNQPQHF
.,TRBJ1-2,once,TRBV5-6,TGTGCCAGCAGCTTGAGGGGGATCTATGGCTACACCTTC,CASSLRGIYGYTF
.,TRBJ2-2,.,TRBV6-5,TGTGCCAGCAGTCAGGGTGGTGGGGAGCTGTTTTTT,CASSQGGGELFF
TRBD2,TRBJ2-7,.,TRBV18,TGTGCCAGCTCACCGACTAGCGGGGGTTACGAGCAGTACTTC,CASSPTSGGYEQYF
TRBD1,TRBJ1-1,.,TRBV19,TGTGCCAGTAGGCCTACAGGGGGCGCGGGGACTGAAGCTTTCTTT,CASRPTGGAGTEAFF
.,TRBJ1-6,.,TRBV5-4,TGTGCCAGCAGCTTGGTAGGGGATTCACCCCTCCACTTT,CASSLVGDSPLHF
.,TRBJ2-1,.,TRBV15,TGTGCCACCAGCAGAGAAAAGGGGGTCTACAATGAGCAGTTCTTC,CATSREKGVYNEQFF
.,TRBJ1-2,.,TRBV6-5,TGTGCCAGCCGTCCCAGTTCTAACTATGGCTACACCTTC,CASRPSSNYGYTF
TRBD2,TRBJ2-7,.,TRBV28,TGTGCCAGCAGCACTAGCGGGAGTATCTACGAGCAGTACTTC,CASSTSGSIYEQYF